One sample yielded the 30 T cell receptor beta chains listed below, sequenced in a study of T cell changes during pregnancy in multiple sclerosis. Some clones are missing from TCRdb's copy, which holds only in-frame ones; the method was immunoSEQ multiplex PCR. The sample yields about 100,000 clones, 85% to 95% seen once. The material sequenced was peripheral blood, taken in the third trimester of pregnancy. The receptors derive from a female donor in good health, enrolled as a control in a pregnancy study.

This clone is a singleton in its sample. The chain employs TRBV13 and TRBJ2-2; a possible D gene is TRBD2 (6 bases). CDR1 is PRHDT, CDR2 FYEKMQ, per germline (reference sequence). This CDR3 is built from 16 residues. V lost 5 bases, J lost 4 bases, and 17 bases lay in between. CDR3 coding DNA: TGTGCCAGCAGCCAAACCCGTCCGGAGGGCACCGGGGAGCTGTTTTTT. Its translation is CASSQTRPEGTGELFF.

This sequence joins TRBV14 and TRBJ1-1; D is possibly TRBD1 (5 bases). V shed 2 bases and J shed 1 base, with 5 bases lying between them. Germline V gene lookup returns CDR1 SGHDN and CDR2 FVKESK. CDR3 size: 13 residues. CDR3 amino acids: CASSQQGNTEAFF. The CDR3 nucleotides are TGTGCCAGCAGCCAACAGGGGAACACTGAAGCTTTCTTT.

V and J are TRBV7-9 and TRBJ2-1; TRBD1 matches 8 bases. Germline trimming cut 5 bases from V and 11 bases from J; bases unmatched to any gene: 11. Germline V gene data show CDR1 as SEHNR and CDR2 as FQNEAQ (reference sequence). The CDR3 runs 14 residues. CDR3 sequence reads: CASSTGGQGLKQFF. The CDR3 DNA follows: TGTGCCAGCAGCACCGGAGGACAGGGTCTTAAGCAGTTCTTC.

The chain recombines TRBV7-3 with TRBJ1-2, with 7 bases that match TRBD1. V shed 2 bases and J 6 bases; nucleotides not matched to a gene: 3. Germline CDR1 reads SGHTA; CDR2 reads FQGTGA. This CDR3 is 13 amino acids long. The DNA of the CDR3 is TGTGCCAGCAGCTTATCAACAGGGGATGGCTACACCTTC. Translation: CASSLSTGDGYTF.

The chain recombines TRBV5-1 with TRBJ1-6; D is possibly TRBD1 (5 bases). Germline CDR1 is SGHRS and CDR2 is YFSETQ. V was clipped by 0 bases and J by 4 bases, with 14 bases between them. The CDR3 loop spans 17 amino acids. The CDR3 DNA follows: TGCGCCAGCAGCTTGGGGGCAGTGGGGCGATATAATTCACCCCTCCACTTT. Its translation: CASSLGAVGRYNSPLHF.

The CDR3 here is CASSQGLTRETQYF. DNA for the CDR3: TGCGCCAGCAGCCAGGGACTGACACGAGAGACCCAGTACTTC. This chain links TRBV4-3 with TRBJ2-5; D perhaps matches TRBD2 (6 bases). CDR3 size: 14 residues. Germline assignment: CDR1 LGHNA and CDR2 YSLEER. V was pared by 3 bases and J by 4 bases, with 12 bases between.

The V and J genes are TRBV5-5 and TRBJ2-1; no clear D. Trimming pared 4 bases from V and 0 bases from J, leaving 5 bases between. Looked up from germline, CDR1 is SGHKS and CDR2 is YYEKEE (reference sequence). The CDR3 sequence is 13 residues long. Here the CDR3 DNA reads TGTGCCAGCAGCCCTTACTCCTACAATGAGCAGTTCTTC. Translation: CASSPYSYNEQFF.

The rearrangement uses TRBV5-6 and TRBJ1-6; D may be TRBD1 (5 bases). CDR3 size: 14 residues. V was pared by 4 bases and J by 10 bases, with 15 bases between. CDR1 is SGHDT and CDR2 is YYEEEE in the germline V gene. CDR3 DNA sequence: TGTGCCAGCAGCCAGGAAAGGGGAAGATCACCCCTCCACTTT. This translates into CASSQERGRSPLHF.

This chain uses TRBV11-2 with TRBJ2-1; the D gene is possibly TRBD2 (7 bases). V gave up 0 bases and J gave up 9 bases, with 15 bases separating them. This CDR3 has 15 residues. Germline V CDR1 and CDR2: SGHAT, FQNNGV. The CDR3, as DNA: TGTGCCAGCAGCTTAGATGGGGGGGCCATTTCTGAGCAGTTCTTC. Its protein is CASSLDGGAISEQFF.

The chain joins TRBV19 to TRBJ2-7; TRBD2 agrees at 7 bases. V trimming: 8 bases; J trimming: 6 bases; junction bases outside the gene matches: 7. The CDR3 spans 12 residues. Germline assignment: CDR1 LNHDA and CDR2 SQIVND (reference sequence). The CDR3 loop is CASWGGGAEQYF. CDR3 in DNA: TGTGCCAGTTGGGGCGGGGGAGCCGAGCAGTACTTC.

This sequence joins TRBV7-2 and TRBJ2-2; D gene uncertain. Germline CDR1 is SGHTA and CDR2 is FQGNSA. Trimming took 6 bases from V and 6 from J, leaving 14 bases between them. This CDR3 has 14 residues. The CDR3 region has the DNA TGTGCCAGCAGGAACGCCCGGCGGTCCGGGGAGCTGTTTTTT. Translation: CASRNARRSGELFF.

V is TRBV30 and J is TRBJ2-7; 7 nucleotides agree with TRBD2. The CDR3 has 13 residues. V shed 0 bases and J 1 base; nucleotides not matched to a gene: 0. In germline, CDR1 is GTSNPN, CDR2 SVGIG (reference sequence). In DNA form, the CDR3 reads TGTGCCTGGAGTGTCGGGGGGTCCTACGAGCAGTACTTC. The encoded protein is CAWSVGGSYEQYF.

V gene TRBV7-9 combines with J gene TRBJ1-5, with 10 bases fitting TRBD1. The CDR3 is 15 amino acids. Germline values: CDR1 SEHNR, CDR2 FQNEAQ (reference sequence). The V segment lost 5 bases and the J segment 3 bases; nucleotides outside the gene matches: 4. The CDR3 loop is CASSPTGGNNQPQHF. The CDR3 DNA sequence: TGTGCCAGCAGCCCGACAGGGGGCAACAATCAGCCCCAGCATTTT.

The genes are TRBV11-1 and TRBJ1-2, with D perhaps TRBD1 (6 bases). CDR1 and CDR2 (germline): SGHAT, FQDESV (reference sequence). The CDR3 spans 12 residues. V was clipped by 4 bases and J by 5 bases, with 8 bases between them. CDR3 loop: CASSSTGYGYTF. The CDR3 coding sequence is TGTGCCAGCAGCTCTACAGGGTATGGCTACACCTTC.

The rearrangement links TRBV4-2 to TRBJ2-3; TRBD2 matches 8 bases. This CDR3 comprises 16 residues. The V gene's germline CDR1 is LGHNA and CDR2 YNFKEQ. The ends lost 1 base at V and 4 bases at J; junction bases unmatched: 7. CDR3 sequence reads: CASSQVGGGRADTQYF. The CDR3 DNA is TGTGCCAGCAGCCAAGTTGGCGGGGGGAGGGCAGATACGCAGTATTTT.

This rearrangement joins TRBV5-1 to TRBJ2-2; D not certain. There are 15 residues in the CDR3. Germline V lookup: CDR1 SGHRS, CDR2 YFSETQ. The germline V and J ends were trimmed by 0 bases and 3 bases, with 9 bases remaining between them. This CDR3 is CASSLGHSDTGELFF. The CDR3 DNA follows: TGCGCCAGCAGCTTGGGACACTCAGACACCGGGGAGCTGTTTTTT.

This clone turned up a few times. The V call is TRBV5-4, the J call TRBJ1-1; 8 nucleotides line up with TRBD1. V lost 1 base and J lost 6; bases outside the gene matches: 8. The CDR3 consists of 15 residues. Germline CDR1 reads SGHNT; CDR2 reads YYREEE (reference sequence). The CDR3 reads CASSLRTGRAAEAFF. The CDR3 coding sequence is TGTGCCAGCAGCTTGAGGACAGGGAGGGCGGCTGAAGCTTTCTTT.

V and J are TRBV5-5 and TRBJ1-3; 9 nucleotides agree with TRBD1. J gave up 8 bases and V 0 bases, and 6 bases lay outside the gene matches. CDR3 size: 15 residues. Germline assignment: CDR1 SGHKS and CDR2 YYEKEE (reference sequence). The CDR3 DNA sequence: TGTGCCAGCAGCTTGGCCCCGGGACAGGGTGACACCATATATTTT. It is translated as CASSLAPGQGDTIYF.

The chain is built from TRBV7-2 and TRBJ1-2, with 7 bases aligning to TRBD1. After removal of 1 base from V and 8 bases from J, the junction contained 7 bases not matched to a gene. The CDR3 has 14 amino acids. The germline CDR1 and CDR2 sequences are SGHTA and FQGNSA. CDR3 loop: CASSLETRGLGYTF. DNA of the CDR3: TGTGCCAGCAGCTTAGAGACGAGGGGGCTCGGCTACACCTTC.

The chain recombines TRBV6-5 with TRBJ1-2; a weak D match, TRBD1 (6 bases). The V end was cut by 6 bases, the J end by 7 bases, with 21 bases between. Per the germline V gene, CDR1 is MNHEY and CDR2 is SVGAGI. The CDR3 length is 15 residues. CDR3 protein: CASSPTRGRGGGYTF. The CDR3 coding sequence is TGTGCCAGCAGCCCCACGAGGGGGAGGGGGGGTGGCTACACCTTC.

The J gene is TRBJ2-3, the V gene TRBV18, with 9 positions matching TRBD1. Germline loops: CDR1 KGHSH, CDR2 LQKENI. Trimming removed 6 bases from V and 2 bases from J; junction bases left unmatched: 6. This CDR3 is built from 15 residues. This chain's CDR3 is CASSQQGALTDTQYF. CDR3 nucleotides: TGTGCCAGCTCCCAACAGGGGGCCCTCACAGATACGCAGTATTTT.

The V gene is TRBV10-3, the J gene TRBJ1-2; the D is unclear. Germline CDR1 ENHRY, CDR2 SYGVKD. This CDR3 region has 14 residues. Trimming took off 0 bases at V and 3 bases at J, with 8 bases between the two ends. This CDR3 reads CAISESPTDYGYTF. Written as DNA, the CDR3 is TGTGCCATCAGTGAGTCCCCGACTGACTATGGCTACACCTTC.

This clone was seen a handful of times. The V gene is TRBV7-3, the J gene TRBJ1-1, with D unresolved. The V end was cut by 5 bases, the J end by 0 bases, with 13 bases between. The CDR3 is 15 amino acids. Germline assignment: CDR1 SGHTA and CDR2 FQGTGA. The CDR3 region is CASSPTGNMNTEAFF. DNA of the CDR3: TGTGCCAGCAGCCCGACGGGAAACATGAACACTGAAGCTTTCTTT.

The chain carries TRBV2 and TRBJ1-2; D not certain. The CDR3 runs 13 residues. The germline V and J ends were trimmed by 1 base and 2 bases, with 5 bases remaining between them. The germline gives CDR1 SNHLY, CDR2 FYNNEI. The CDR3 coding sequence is TGTGCCAGCAGTGAAGAACGGAACTATGGCTACACCTTC. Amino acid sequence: CASSEERNYGYTF.

CDR3: CASSYSSAGGTEAFF. The DNA for the CDR3 is TGTGCCAGCAGTTACTCGTCGGCGGGAGGCACTGAAGCTTTCTTT. The rearrangement links TRBV6-5 to TRBJ1-1; D is ambiguous. The CDR3 contains 15 residues. Per germline, CDR1 MNHEY and CDR2 SVGAGI. V was cut by 0 bases and J by 4 bases, with 12 bases left in between.

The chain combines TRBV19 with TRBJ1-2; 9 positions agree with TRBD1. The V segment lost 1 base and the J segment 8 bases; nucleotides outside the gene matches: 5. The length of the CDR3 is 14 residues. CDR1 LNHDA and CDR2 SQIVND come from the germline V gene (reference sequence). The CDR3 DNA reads TGTGCCAGTAGTATAGGGACAGGGGCTCGAGGCTACACCTTC. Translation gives CASSIGTGARGYTF.

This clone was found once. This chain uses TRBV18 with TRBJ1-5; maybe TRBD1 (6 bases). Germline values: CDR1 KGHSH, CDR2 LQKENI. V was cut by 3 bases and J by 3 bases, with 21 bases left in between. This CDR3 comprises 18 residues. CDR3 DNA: TGTGCCAGCTCACCGTTGGGGCTGGCTGGGGGCATCAATCAGCCCCAGCATTTT. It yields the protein CASSPLGLAGGINQPQHF.

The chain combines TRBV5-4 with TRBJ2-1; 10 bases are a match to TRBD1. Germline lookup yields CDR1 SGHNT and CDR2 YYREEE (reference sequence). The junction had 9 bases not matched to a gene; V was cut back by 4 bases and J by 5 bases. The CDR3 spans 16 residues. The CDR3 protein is CASSQPGTGANNEQFF. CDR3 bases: TGTGCCAGCAGCCAACCCGGGACAGGGGCAAACAATGAGCAGTTCTTC.

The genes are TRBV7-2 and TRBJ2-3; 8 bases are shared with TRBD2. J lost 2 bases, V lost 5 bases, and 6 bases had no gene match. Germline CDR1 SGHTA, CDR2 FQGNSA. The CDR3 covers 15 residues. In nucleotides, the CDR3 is TGTGCCAGCAGCAAAAGCGGGGGACCCACAGATACGCAGTATTTT. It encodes CASSKSGGPTDTQYF.

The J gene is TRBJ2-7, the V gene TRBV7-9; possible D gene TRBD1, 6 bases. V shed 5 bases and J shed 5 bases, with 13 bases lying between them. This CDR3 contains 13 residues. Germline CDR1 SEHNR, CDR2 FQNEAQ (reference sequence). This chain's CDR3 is CASSHTGSHEQYF. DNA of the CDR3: TGTGCCAGCAGCCATACAGGGAGCCACGAGCAGTACTTC.